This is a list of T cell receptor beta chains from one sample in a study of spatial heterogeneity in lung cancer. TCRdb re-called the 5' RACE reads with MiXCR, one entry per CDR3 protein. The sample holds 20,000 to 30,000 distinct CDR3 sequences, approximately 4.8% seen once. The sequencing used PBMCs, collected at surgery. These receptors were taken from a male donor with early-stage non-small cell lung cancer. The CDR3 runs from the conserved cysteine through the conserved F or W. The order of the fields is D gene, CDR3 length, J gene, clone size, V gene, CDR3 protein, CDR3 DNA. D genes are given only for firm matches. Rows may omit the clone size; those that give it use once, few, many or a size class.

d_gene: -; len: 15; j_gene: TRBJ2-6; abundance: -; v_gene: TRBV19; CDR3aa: CASSTPGSGANVLTF; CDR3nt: TGTGCCAGTAGTACCCCGGGGTCTGGGGCCAACGTCCTGACTTTC
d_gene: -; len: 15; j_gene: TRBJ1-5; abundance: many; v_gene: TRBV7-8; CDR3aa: CASSFRAGGNQPQHF; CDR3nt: TGTGCCAGCAGCTTTCGGGCGGGAGGCAATCAGCCCCAGCATTTT
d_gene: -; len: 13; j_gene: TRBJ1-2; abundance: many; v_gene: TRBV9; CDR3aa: CASSVTLVDGYTF; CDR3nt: TGTGCCAGCAGCGTGACCCTTGTGGATGGCTACACCTTC
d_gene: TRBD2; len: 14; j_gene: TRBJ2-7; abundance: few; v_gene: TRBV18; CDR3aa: CASSPRSGRDEQYF; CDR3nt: TGTGCCAGCTCACCAAGAAGCGGGAGGGACGAGCAGTACTTC
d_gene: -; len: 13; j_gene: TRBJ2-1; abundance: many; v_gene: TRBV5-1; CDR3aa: CASSLIGDNEQFF; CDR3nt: TGCGCCAGCAGCTTGATCGGCGACAATGAGCAGTTCTTC
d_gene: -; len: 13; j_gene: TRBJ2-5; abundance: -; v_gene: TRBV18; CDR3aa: CASSKTDQETQYF; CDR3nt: TGTGCCAGCTCAAAGACCGACCAAGAGACCCAGTACTTC
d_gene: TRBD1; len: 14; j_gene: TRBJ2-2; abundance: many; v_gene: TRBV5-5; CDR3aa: CASSHQGATGELFF; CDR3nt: TGTGCCAGCAGTCATCAGGGGGCAACCGGGGAGCTGTTTTTT
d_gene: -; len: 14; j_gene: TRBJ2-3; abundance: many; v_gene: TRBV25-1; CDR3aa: CASSEFLRPDTQYF; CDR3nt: TGTGCCAGCAGTGAATTCCTAAGGCCAGATACGCAGTATTTT
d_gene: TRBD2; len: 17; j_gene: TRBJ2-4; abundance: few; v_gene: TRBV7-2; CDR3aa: CASSLVPGLAGGHIQYF; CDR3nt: TGTGCCAGCAGCTTAGTACCGGGACTAGCGGGGGGACACATTCAGTACTTC
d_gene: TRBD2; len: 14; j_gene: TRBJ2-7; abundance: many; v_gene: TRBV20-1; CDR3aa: CSAGLAGRTYEQYF; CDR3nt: TGCAGTGCTGGACTAGCGGGACGGACCTACGAGCAGTACTTC
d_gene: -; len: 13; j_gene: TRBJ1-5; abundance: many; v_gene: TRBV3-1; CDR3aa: CASSQDLGQPQHF; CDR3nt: TGTGCCAGCAGCCAAGATCTCGGTCAGCCCCAGCATTTT
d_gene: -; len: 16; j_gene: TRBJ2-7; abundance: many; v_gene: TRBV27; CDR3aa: CASSLSTTRNSYEQYF; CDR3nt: TGTGCCAGCAGTTTATCGACCACAAGGAACTCCTACGAGCAGTACTTC
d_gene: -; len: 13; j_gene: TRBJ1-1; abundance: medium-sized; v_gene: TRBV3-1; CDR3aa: CASSLSGRTEAFF; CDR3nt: TGTGCCAGCAGCCTGTCGGGGCGGACTGAAGCTTTCTTT
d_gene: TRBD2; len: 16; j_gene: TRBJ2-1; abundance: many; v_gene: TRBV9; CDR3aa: CASSVTSGTPNNEQFF; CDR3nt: TGTGCCAGCAGCGTGACTAGCGGGACACCCAACAATGAGCAGTTCTTC
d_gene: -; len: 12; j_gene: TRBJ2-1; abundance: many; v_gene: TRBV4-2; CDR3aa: CASSLPRNEQFF; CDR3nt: TGTGCCAGCAGCCTCCCCCGCAATGAGCAGTTCTTC
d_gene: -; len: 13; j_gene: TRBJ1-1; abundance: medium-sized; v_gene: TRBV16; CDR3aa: CASSVTVNTEAFF; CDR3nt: TGTGCCAGCAGCGTGACGGTGAACACTGAAGCTTTCTTT
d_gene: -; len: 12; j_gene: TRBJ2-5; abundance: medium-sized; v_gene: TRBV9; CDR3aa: CASSVDMETQYF; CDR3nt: TGTGCCAGCAGCGTAGATATGGAGACCCAGTACTTC
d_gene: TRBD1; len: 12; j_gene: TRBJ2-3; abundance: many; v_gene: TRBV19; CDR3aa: CATATGADTQYF; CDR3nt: TGTGCCACCGCGACAGGGGCGGATACGCAGTATTTT
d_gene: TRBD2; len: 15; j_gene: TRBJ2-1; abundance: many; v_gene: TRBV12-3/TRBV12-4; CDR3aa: CASSLVAGGSVAQFF; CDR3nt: TGTGCCAGCAGTTTGGTAGCGGGGGGATCCGTGGCGCAGTTCTTC
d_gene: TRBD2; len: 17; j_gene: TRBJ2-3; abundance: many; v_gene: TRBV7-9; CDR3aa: CASSQGLAGSRTDTQYF; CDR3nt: TGTGCCAGCAGCCAGGGACTAGCGGGATCACGGACAGATACGCAGTATTTT
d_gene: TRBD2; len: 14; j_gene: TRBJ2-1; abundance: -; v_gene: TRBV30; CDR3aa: CAWTRASGNNEQFF; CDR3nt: TGTGCCTGGACCAGGGCTAGCGGAAATAATGAGCAGTTCTTC
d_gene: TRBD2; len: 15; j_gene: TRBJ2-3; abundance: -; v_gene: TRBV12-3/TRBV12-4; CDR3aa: CASSLGTSGADTQYF; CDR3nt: TGTGCCAGCAGTTTAGGGACTAGCGGGGCAGATACGCAGTATTTT
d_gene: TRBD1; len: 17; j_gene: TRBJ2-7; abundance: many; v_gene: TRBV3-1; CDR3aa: CASSQELTGGGSYEQYF; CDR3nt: TGTGCCAGCAGCCAAGAGCTCACAGGGGGTGGTTCCTACGAGCAGTACTTC
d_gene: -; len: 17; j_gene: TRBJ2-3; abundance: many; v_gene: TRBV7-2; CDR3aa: CASSLAGVGGGSDTQYF; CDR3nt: TGTGCCAGCAGCTTAGCGGGAGTGGGCGGAGGGTCGGATACGCAGTATTTT